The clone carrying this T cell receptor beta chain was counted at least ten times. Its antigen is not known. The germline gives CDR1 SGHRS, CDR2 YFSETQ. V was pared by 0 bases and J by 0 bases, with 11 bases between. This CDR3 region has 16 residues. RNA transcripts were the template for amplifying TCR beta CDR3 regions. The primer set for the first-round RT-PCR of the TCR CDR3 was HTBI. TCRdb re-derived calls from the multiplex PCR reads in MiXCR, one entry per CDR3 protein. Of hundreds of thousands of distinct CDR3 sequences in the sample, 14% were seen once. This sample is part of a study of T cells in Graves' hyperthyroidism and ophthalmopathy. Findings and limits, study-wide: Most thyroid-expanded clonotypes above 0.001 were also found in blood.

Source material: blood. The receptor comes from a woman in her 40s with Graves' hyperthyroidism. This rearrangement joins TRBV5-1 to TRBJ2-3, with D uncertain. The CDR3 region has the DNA TGCGCCAGCAGCTTGGAGGTTATAGCTAGCACAGATACGCAGTATTTT. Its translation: CASSLEVIASTDTQYF.